This TCR beta chain is drawn from a study of blood T cells in healthy people across ages. The overall study: T cells yielded about one barcoded beta molecule per two cells through template switching.

Concerning this clonotype: Antigen: not known.

A second PCR, run for about 6 to 11 cycles, used a sample-barcoded 5' primer plus a J-beta primer mix. TCRdb re-called the 5' RACE reads through MiXCR, storing one row per CDR3 protein. The sample shows over a million distinct CDR3 sequences, roughly two fifths of them seen only once. The CDR3 runs 15 residues. Germline values: CDR1 LGHNA, CDR2 YSLEER. Trimming left V 0 bases short and J 5 bases short, with 13 bases between. Whole-study results and caveats: When set beside aged donors, long-lived donors presented more naive CD4+ cells and higher diversity. A conclusive naive versus antigen-experienced comparison was prevented by the unsorted PBMCs.

Every donor provided approximately 10 milliliters of peripheral blood. The specimen was blood. The chain combines TRBV4-3 with TRBJ1-1, with D possibly TRBD1 on 6 matching bases. This TCR was recovered from a woman under 30 in good health. The CDR3, as DNA: TGCGCCAGCAGCCAAGATCCCAGGGGAGATACTGAAGCTTTCTTT. Its protein is CASSQDPRGDTEAFF.